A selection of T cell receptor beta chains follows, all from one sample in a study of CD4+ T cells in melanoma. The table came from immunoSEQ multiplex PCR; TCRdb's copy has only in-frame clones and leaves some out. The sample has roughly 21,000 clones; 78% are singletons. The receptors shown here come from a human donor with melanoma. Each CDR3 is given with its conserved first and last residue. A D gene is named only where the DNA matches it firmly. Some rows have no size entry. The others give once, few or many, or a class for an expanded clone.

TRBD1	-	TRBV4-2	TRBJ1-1	TGTGCCAGCAGCCAAGATAGGCTCCGGACAGGGAGTGCTTTCTTT	CASSQDRLRTGSAFF
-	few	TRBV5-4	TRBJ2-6	TGTGCCAGCAGCTTGAAATCTGGGGCCAACGTCCTGACTTTC	CASSLKSGANVLTF
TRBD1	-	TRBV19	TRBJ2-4	TGTGCCAGAGCGGGACAGGGGACAGAAGATACCAAAAACATTCAGTACTTC	CARAGQGTEDTKNIQYF
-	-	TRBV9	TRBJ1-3	TGTGCCAGCAGCGAGAGGGGTCAGGGTACTCGAAACACCATATATTTT	CASSERGQGTRNTIYF
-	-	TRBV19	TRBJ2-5	TGTGCCAGTAGGGGTCGGGGGCGCGAGACCCAGTACTTC	CASRGRGRETQYF
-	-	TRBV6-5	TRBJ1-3	TGTGCCAGCAGTTACTCGATCGCCGACTCTGGAAACACCATATATTTT	CASSYSIADSGNTIYF
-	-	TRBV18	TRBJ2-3	TGTGCCAGCTCACTACCCGGGAAGACAGATACGCAGTATTTT	CASSLPGKTDTQYF
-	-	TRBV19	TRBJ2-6	TGTGCCAGTAGTAGTCCCGGGGCTGGGGCCAACGTCCTGACTTTC	CASSSPGAGANVLTF
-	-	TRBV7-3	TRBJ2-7	TGTGCCAGCAGCCAGGTGGGCGGGGGCTCCGAGCAGTACTTC	CASSQVGGGSEQYF
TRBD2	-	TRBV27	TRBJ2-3	TGTGCCACTCGGACGGAGCGGGGGGGCTTCACAGATACGCAGTATTTT	CATRTERGGFTDTQYF
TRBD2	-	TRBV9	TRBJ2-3	TGTGCCAGCAGCGTTAGCGGGAAGTTGGATACGCAGTATTTT	CASSVSGKLDTQYF
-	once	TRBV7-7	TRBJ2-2	TGTGCTAGCAGCCGGACGACCGGGAACACCGGGGAGCTGTTTTTT	CASSRTTGNTGELFF
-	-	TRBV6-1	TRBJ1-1	TGTGCCAGCACACCCCTCGCTACAGGGCACACTGAAGCTTTCTTT	CASTPLATGHTEAFF
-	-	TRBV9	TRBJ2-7	TGTGCCAGCAGCCCCCGACAGTCTTCCTACGAGCAGTACTTC	CASSPRQSSYEQYF
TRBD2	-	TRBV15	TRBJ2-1	TGTGCCACCAGCAGAGAGTCGGCGGGAGGGGGAAATGAGCAGTTCTTC	CATSRESAGGGNEQFF
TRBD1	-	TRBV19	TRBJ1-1	TGTGCCAGTAGTGGTTTCGGACAGGCCACGACACGGGAAGCTTTCTTT	CASSGFGQATTREAFF
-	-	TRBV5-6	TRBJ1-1	TGTGCCAGCAGCGTTACCCGGGGTCGGAATTTTCGAGCTTTCTTT	CASSVTRGRNFRAFF
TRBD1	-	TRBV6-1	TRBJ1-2	TGTGCCAGCAGCCGGGACAGGGCAGACTATGGCTACACCTTC	CASSRDRADYGYTF
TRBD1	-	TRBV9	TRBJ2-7	TGTGCCAGCAGCCCTACGACAGGGGCATTGGGAGAGCAGTACTTC	CASSPTTGALGEQYF
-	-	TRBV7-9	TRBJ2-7	TGTGCCAGCAGCTTAGAAGGGGACTCCTACGAGCAGTACTTC	CASSLEGDSYEQYF
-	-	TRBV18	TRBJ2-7	TGTGCCAGCTCGGGGGGCCTGGGAGCGGGACAGCTGTCTGAGCAGTACTTC	CASSGGLGAGQLSEQYF
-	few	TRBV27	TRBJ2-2	TGTGCCAGCAGTCCGCGGCGAAATATGGTCGGGGAGCTGTTTTTT	CASSPRRNMVGELFF
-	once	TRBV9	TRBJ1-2	TGTGCCAGCAGCGTAGGAGAGCCAGGTCTGGGCTATGGCTACACCTTC	CASSVGEPGLGYGYTF
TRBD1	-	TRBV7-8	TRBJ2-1	TGTGCCAGCAGCTTACGGCGATCCATACCGGGACAGGGGGTATCCTACAATGAGCAGTTCTTC	CASSLRRSIPGQGVSYNEQFF
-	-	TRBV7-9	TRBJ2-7	TGTGCCAGCAGCTTAGCAGGTGGGGCTAACGAGCAGTACTTC	CASSLAGGANEQYF
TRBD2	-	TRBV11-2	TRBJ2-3	TGTGCCAGCAGCTTAAACCTAGCGGGGGGGACAAATACGCAGTATTTT	CASSLNLAGGTNTQYF
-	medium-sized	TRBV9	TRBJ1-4	TGTGCCAGCAACACCGGGACGGGTAATGAAAAACTGTTTTTT	CASNTGTGNEKLFF
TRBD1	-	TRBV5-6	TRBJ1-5	TGTGCCAGCAGCTTGACAGGGGCCAACAATCAGCCCCAGCATTTT	CASSLTGANNQPQHF
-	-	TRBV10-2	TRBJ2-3	TGCGCCAGCAAGGGGCTAGCAGGGGTTGCAGATACGCAGTATTTT	CASKGLAGVADTQYF
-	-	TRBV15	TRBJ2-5	TGTGCCACCAGCCTTCCGACCGGGGAAGGAGAAGAGACCCAGTACTTC	CATSLPTGEGEETQYF
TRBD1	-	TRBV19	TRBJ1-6	TGTGCCAGCAACACCGGAGGGGGCCCCGGAAGGCTCTATAATTCACCCCTCCACTTT	CASNTGGGPGRLYNSPLHF
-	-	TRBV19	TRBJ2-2	TGTGCCAGTAGTAATCCCGGGACTTCGAACACCGGGGAGCTGTTTTTT	CASSNPGTSNTGELFF